This T cell receptor beta chain was observed in a study of T cells in Graves' hyperthyroidism and ophthalmopathy. The study's findings and limits: Researchers report that a 13 V-J model separated ophthalmopathy from stable hyperthyroidism.

There are 16 residues in the CDR3. Between the trimmed V and J ends, which lost 4 bases and 5 bases, there was a span of 19 bases. This clonotype was seen at least ten times. Its antigen remains unknown. From RNA transcripts, TCR beta CDR3 regions were amplified. First-round RT-PCR of the TCR CDR3 relied on the HTBI primer set. TCRdb redid the calling of the multiplex PCR reads with MiXCR, one entry per CDR3 protein. The sample lists over 200,000 distinct CDR3 sequences; roughly 17% were seen once. From roughly 9.2 ml of fresh peripheral blood, PBMCs were isolated. The sequenced sample consisted of blood. This receptor was taken from a man aged 50-59 years with Graves' hyperthyroidism. This sequence joins TRBV12-3 or TRBV12-4 and TRBJ2-3; D perhaps matches TRBD2 (6 bases). In DNA, the CDR3 is TGTGCCAGCAGTTCCCCGGGACTCGAGAGGATAGATACGCAGTATTTT. Protein: CASSSPGLERIDTQYF.